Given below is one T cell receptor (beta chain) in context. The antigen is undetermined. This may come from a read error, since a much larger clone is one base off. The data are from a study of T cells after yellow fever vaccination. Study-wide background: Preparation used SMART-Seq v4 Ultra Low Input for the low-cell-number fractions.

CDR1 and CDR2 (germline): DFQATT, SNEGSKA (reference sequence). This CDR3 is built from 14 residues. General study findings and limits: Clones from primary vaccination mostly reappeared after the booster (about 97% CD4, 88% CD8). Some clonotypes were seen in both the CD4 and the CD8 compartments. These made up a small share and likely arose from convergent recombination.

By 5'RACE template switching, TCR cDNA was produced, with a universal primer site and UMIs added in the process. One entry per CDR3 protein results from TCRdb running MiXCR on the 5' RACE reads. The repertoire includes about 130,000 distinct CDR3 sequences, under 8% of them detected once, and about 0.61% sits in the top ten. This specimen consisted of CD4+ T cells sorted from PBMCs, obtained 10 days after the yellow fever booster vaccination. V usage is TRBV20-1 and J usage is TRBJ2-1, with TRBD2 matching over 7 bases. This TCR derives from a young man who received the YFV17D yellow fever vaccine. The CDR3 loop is CSASRGRAGNEQLF. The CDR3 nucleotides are TGCAGTGCTTCGCGGGGGAGGGCCGGGAATGAGCAGTTATTC.